A single sample is the source of the 27 T cell receptor beta chains below, sequenced in a study of OX40 agonist ivuxolimab in advanced cancers. Here immunoSEQ multiplex PCR was the method, and the copy in TCRdb shows in-frame clones only, minus some. The sample yields around 48,000 clones, roughly 80% seen once. The sample here was CD4+ or CD8+ T cells sorted from blood, taken in a trial of the OX40 agonist ivuxolimab. The receptors stem from an adult with an advanced solid tumor such as melanoma, head and neck, liver or kidney cancer.

This chain connects TRBV11-3 to TRBJ2-1, with D maybe TRBD2 (6 bases). This CDR3 contains 15 residues. The germline V gene encodes CDR1 SGHNT and CDR2 YENEEA. Trimming pared 5 bases from V and 7 bases from J, leaving 18 bases between. The CDR3 protein is CASSLASGPGNEQFF. CDR3 DNA sequence: TGTGCCAGCAGCCTAGCGAGCGGACCAGGGAATGAGCAGTTCTTC.

The chain employs TRBV27 and TRBJ1-2; no reliable D call. The germline V gene has CDR1 MNHEY and CDR2 SMNVEV (reference sequence). The CDR3 has 15 amino acids. V dropped 6 bases and J dropped 1 base, with 15 bases sitting between them. CDR3 in DNA: TGTGCCAGCAGCCCGGGCCAGTACCATAACTATGGCTACACCTTC. This sequence encodes CASSPGQYHNYGYTF.

V usage is TRBV27 and J usage is TRBJ1-5, with a tentative D call TRBD1 (6 bases). The V and J ends lost 5 bases and 0 bases respectively, with 14 bases between them. Per the germline V gene, CDR1 is MNHEY and CDR2 is SMNVEV (reference sequence). CDR3 size: 16 residues. The CDR3 here is CASSRSRGYSNQPQHF. Written as DNA, the CDR3 is TGTGCCAGCAGTCGCAGCAGGGGATATAGCAATCAGCCCCAGCATTTT.

V usage is TRBV5-1 and J usage is TRBJ2-7; D is unclear. CDR1 and CDR2 from the germline V gene are SGHRS and YFSETQ. V was shortened by 0 bases and J by 2 bases, with 15 bases between the two germline ends. The CDR3 runs to 16 residues. The CDR3 is CASSLGDQATTYEQYF. The CDR3 DNA sequence: TGCGCCAGCAGCTTGGGGGATCAGGCAACGACCTACGAGCAGTACTTC.

This chain links TRBV27 with TRBJ1-3, with D possibly matching TRBD1 (5 bases). The CDR3 covers 14 residues. CDR1 is MNHEY and CDR2 is SMNVEV in the germline V gene (reference sequence). V lost 3 bases, J lost 4 bases, and 10 bases lay in between. CDR3: CASSFSGTGNTIYF. As DNA, the CDR3 is TGTGCCAGCAGTTTCTCAGGGACGGGAAACACCATATATTTT.

The chain couples TRBV5-6 to TRBJ2-7; the D call may be TRBD1 or TRBD2 (5 bases each). The CDR3 runs to 12 residues. Trimming left V 3 bases short and J 5 bases short, with 9 bases between. Germline assignment: CDR1 SGHDT and CDR2 YYEEEE. Here the CDR3 DNA reads TGTGCCAGCAGCTGGGGGTCCCACGAGCAGTACTTC. Protein product: CASSWGSHEQYF.

The CDR3 DNA sequence: TGTGCCAGCAGCGCTCTGGGCGACTATAATTCACCCCTCCACTTT. This gives the protein CASSALGDYNSPLHF. This sequence joins TRBV6-4 and TRBJ1-6, with D unclear. The CDR3 consists of 15 residues. V dropped 6 bases and J dropped 3 bases, with 12 bases sitting between them. The germline V gene has CDR1 MRHNA and CDR2 SNTAGT.

The chain employs TRBV28 and TRBJ2-4, with D maybe TRBD2 (6 bases). Germline values: CDR1 MDHEN, CDR2 SYDVKM. Trimming stripped 5 bases from V and 2 bases from J, with 13 bases between. There are 15 residues in the CDR3. CDR3 amino acids: CASSLEGSTKNIQYF. Written as DNA, the CDR3 is TGTGCCAGCAGTCTGGAGGGGTCAACCAAAAACATTCAGTACTTC.

The chain links TRBV15 to TRBJ2-3; TRBD2 matches 8 bases. V gave up 4 bases and J gave up 0 bases; unmatched junction bases: 9. This CDR3 region has 17 residues. From germline, CDR1 is LNHNV and CDR2 YYDKDF (reference sequence). This CDR3 reads CATSTPPGGSSTDTQYF. The CDR3 nucleotides read TGTGCCACCAGCACTCCCCCGGGGGGGTCTAGCACAGATACGCAGTATTTT.

The chain's CDR3 is CASSLIGRGSEQFF. The CDR3 nucleotides are TGTGCCAGCAGCTTAATAGGTAGAGGGAGTGAGCAGTTCTTC. The chain has TRBV7-3 and TRBJ2-1, with D maybe TRBD2 (5 bases). The V gene's germline CDR1 is SGHTA and CDR2 FQGTGA. CDR3 length: 14 residues. V was cut by 1 base and J by 9 bases, with 13 bases left in between.

The chain joins TRBV29-1 to TRBJ1-2, with D perhaps matching TRBD1 (6 bases). CDR3 length equals 12 residues. Germline V lookup: CDR1 SQVTM, CDR2 ANQGSEA. V was trimmed by 1 base and J by 7 bases, leaving 10 bases between them. The CDR3 spells CSVEVSGAGYTF. DNA for the CDR3: TGCAGCGTTGAAGTTTCGGGGGCTGGCTACACCTTC.

This clone was observed a few times. This rearrangement joins TRBV23-1 to TRBJ2-1; 9 bases are a match to TRBD1. TRBV23-1 counts as an open reading frame of uncertain function. The CDR3 runs 15 residues. After removal of 11 bases from V and 6 bases from J, the junction contained 14 bases not matched to a gene. CDR3 sequence (DNA): TGCGCCCCACACAGGAGGGACAGGGCAGGCAATGAGCAGTTCTTC. This gives the protein CAPHRRDRAGNEQFF.

The rearrangement links TRBV28 to TRBJ1-3; TRBD1 matches 7 bases. Unmatched junction bases numbered 4, after V lost 4 bases and J lost 1 base. The CDR3 contains 15 residues. Germline V lookup: CDR1 MDHEN, CDR2 SYDVKM. The CDR3 protein is CASSSTGPSGNTIYF. The CDR3 DNA reads TGTGCCAGCAGTTCGACAGGGCCTTCTGGAAACACCATATATTTT.

CDR3 nucleotide sequence: TGTGCCTGGAGTCACTTAGACACCGGGGAGCTGTTTTTT. This encodes CAWSHLDTGELFF. The V call is TRBV30, the J call TRBJ2-2; D not certain. Trimming removed 2 bases from V and 3 bases from J, with 7 bases in between. The CDR3 length is 13 residues. Germline assignment: CDR1 GTSNPN and CDR2 SVGIG (reference sequence).

This chain connects TRBV19 to TRBJ2-2; 9 positions match TRBD1. This CDR3 contains 15 residues. Germline-derived CDR1 and CDR2 are LNHDA and SQIVND (reference sequence). The junction had 2 bases not matched to a gene; V was cut back by 6 bases and J by 0 bases. CDR3 sequence: CASSWDRANTGELFF. CDR3 in DNA: TGTGCCAGTAGCTGGGACAGGGCGAACACCGGGGAGCTGTTTTTT.

The chain carries TRBV5-4 and TRBJ1-1, with a possible D match to TRBD1 (5 bases). Germline V gene sequence: CDR1 SGHNT, CDR2 YYREEE (reference sequence). Trimming left V 0 bases short and J 2 bases short, with 8 bases between. The CDR3 runs to 14 residues. DNA of the CDR3: TGTGCCAGCAGCTTGGGGGGGGTAAACACTGAAGCTTTCTTT. This translates into CASSLGGVNTEAFF.

J is TRBJ1-1 and V is TRBV7-2; D ambiguous. CDR3 size: 12 residues. Germline assignment: CDR1 SGHTA and CDR2 FQGNSA. The V and J ends lost 1 base and 11 bases respectively, with 11 bases between them. CDR3 sequence: CASSLEASAAFF. The CDR3 DNA reads as TGTGCCAGCAGCTTAGAAGCTAGTGCGGCTTTCTTT.

The chain links TRBV5-4 to TRBJ2-3; D is possibly TRBD1 or TRBD2 (7 bases each). The ends were cut back, 3 bases at V and 3 bases at J, with 11 bases in the middle. Germline lookup yields CDR1 SGHNT and CDR2 YYREEE (reference sequence). CDR3 length: 14 amino acids. CDR3 in amino acids: CASSSGGVTDTQYF. The CDR3 coding sequence is TGTGCCAGCAGCTCAGGGGGGGTTACAGATACGCAGTATTTT.

The rearrangement joins TRBV7-9 to TRBJ2-1; TRBD2 matches 7 bases. This CDR3 has 11 residues. J gave up 10 bases and V 6 bases, and 3 bases lay outside the gene matches. The germline V gene encodes CDR1 SEHNR and CDR2 FQNEAQ (reference sequence). The CDR3 reads CASSFSGEQFF. As DNA, the CDR3 is TGTGCCAGCAGTTTTAGCGGGGAGCAGTTCTTC.

The CDR3 reads CASSMNGARGETQYF. The CDR3 DNA reads as TGTGCCAGTAGTATGAATGGTGCCAGAGGGGAGACCCAGTACTTC. This chain connects TRBV19 to TRBJ2-5; tentatively, D is TRBD2 (5 bases). V lost 3 bases and J lost 5, with 16 bases in between. Germline V gives CDR1 LNHDA, CDR2 SQIVND (reference sequence). There are 15 residues in the CDR3.

The chain joins TRBV19 to TRBJ2-5, with a possible D match to TRBD2 (6 bases). Germline V gene sequence: CDR1 LNHDA, CDR2 SQIVND (reference sequence). Trimming left V 1 base short and J 2 bases short, with 11 bases between. There are 15 residues in the CDR3. The DNA for the CDR3 is TGTGCCAGTAGTATAGGCGGGACGGGGCAAGAGACCCAGTACTTC. It is translated as CASSIGGTGQETQYF.

The rearrangement links TRBV5-6 to TRBJ2-5; 8 bases fit TRBD1. This CDR3 comprises 13 residues. The V gene's germline CDR1 is SGHDT and CDR2 YYEEEE. V dropped 4 bases and J dropped 7; count of bases not matched to a gene: 6. The CDR3 DNA is TGTGCCAGCAGCGTGACAGGGGCCGGGACCCAGTACTTC. It encodes CASSVTGAGTQYF.

Regarding this clone: The junction does not match germline at one end; this may be a read error. The J gene is TRBJ1-2, the V gene TRBV7-7, with 9 bases that match TRBD1. The CDR3 sequence is 14 residues long. In germline, CDR1 is SSHAT, CDR2 FNYEAQ (reference sequence). CDR3 in amino acids: CASSWDREPTGYTF. The CDR3 bases are TGTGCTAGCAGCTGGGACAGGGAACCCACTGGCTACACCTTC.

The gene calls are TRBV5-5 and TRBJ1-5; D ambiguous. Per the germline V gene, CDR1 is SGHKS and CDR2 is YYEKEE (reference sequence). The CDR3 length is 15 residues. The germline V and J ends were trimmed by 2 bases and 0 bases, with 9 bases remaining between them. CDR3 in DNA: TGTGCCAGCAGCTTAGGGCAGAGTAGCAATCAGCCCCAGCATTTT. It translates to CASSLGQSSNQPQHF. The entire variable domain, with the rest obtained from reference TRBV5-5 and TRBJ1-5, is as follows: DAGVTQSPTHLIKTRGQQVTLRCSPISGHKSVSWYQQVLGQGPQFIFQYYEKEERGRGNFPDRFSARQFPNYSSELNVNALLLGDSALYLCASSLGQSSNQPQHFGDGTRLSIL.

The rearrangement joins TRBV27 to TRBJ2-3; 11 bases fit TRBD2. There are 18 residues in the CDR3. Germline V gene sequence: CDR1 MNHEY, CDR2 SMNVEV (reference sequence). V lost 8 bases and J lost 4; bases outside the gene matches: 17. The CDR3 here is CASGARLAGGRGPDTQYF. CDR3 DNA: TGTGCCAGCGGGGCGAGGCTAGCGGGGGGCCGGGGTCCAGATACGCAGTATTTT.

The chain combines TRBV19 with TRBJ1-2, with no clear D. The CDR3 spans 14 residues. V was trimmed by 8 bases and J by 9 bases, leaving 22 bases between them. Germline CDR1 is LNHDA and CDR2 is SQIVND (reference sequence). CDR3 coding DNA: TGTGCCAGTCTTATTCCGGGAGCTTATGTTCGCTACACCTTC. Translated: CASLIPGAYVRYTF.

J is TRBJ1-1 and V is TRBV10-2; 9 bases line up with TRBD1. CDR1 and CDR2 from the germline V gene are WSHSY and SAAADI. CDR3 length equals 14 residues. The trim removed 6 bases at V and 1 base at J, leaving 3 bases unmatched. The CDR3 region has the DNA TGCGCCAGCAGGGGGACAGGGAGGAACACTGAAGCTTTCTTT. Its translation: CASRGTGRNTEAFF.